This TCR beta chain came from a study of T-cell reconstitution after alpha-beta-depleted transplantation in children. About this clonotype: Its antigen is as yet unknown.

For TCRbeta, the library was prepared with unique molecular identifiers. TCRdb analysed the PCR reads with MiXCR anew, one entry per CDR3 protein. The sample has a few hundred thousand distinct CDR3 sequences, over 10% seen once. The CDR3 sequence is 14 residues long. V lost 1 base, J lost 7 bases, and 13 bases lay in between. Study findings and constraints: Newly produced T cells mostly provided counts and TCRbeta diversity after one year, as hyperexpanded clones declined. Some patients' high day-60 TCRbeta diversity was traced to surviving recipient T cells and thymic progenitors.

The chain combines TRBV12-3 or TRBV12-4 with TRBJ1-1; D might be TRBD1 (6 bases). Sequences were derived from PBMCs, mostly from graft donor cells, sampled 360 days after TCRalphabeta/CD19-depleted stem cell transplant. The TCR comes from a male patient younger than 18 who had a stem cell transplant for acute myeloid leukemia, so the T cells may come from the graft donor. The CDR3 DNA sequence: TGTGCCAGCAGTTTAGGGGGGGGGGGCATTGAAGCTTTCTTT. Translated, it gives CASSLGGGGIEAFF.